Presented here are 30 T cell receptor beta chains from one specimen sequenced in a study of T-cell memory formation after mild COVID-19. TCRdb reprocessed the 5' RACE reads with MiXCR, giving one entry per CDR3 protein. This table has nearly 250,000 distinct CDR3 sequences, just over 15% appearing once. Sequences were obtained from PBMCs or a T cell subset sorted from them (not recorded which). The source of these receptors is an adult woman who had mild COVID-19 (a few samples of this study predate the infection). Cell type and time point are not known.

This sequence joins TRBV4-1 and TRBJ1-1, with D possibly TRBD1 on 5 matching bases. The CDR3 extends over 16 amino acids. Germline CDR1 is MGHRA and CDR2 is YSYEKL. V was shortened by 1 base and J by 0 bases, with 12 bases between the two germline ends. The CDR3 spells CASSQGQFLMNTEAFF. CDR3 DNA: TGCGCCAGCAGCCAAGGACAGTTCCTTATGAACACTGAAGCTTTCTTT.

J is TRBJ1-1 and V is TRBV29-1; D is undetermined. V was shortened by 5 bases and J by 0 bases, with 10 bases between the two germline ends. CDR1 SQVTM and CDR2 ANQGSEA come from the germline V gene. This CDR3 has 13 residues. For the CDR3, the DNA is TGCAGCGTTTTTGTGGAGTTGAACACTGAAGCTTTCTTT. Protein product: CSVFVELNTEAFF.

The rearrangement uses TRBV29-1 and TRBJ1-2, with a tentative D call TRBD1 (6 bases). This CDR3 spans 13 amino acids. Looked up from germline, CDR1 is SQVTM and CDR2 is ANQGSEA. Trimming cost V 6 bases and J 8 bases, with 19 bases left between them. For the CDR3, the DNA is TGCAGCGTCGGACAGTCTAACCTACAGGGCTACACCTTC. This encodes CSVGQSNLQGYTF.

This clonotype was observed a handful of times. This chain joins TRBV7-2 and TRBJ2-1; D is unresolved. The CDR3 is made up of 13 amino acids. Germline CDR1 reads SGHTA; CDR2 reads FQGNSA. The V end was cut by 5 bases, the J end by 5 bases, with 10 bases between. CDR3 coding DNA: TGTGCCAGCAGCCCCAGGCGAAACAATGAGCAGTTCTTC. It codes for CASSPRRNNEQFF.

In this sample, this clonotype turned up a few times. V is TRBV27 and J is TRBJ2-2; D gene ambiguous. The CDR3 covers 13 residues. Germline V gives CDR1 MNHEY, CDR2 SMNVEV (reference sequence). Trimming took off 3 bases at V and 3 bases at J, with 5 bases between the two ends. CDR3 sequence reads: CASSFSYTGELFF. The CDR3 DNA sequence: TGTGCCAGCAGTTTCTCGTACACCGGGGAGCTGTTTTTT.

V and J are TRBV4-1 and TRBJ1-6; 7 bases agree with TRBD1. This CDR3 region has 15 residues. In germline, CDR1 is MGHRA, CDR2 YSYEKL. Trimming removed 4 bases from V and 7 bases from J; junction bases left unmatched: 7. The CDR3, as DNA: TGCGCCAGCAGCCCCTATGGACAGGCGAATTCACCCCTCCACTTT. Translation: CASSPYGQANSPLHF.

There are a few counts of this clonotype. The chain links TRBV6-5 to TRBJ2-3; no firm D call. This CDR3 region has 15 residues. Germline V gene data show CDR1 as MNHEY and CDR2 as SVGAGI. Trimming removed 0 bases from V and 4 bases from J, with 11 bases in between. The CDR3 nucleotides read TGTGCCAGCAGTTACTCGACCCCCCGAGCAGATACGCAGTATTTT. The encoded protein is CASSYSTPRADTQYF.

Many counts were recorded for this clonotype. V is TRBV7-9 and J is TRBJ2-5; D assignment may be TRBD1 or TRBD2 (5 bases each). The germline gives CDR1 SEHNR, CDR2 FQNEAQ (reference sequence). This CDR3 contains 15 residues. The V gene lost 0 bases and the J gene lost 1 base, with 9 bases spanning the gap. The CDR3 spells CASSLASGLQETQYF. DNA for the CDR3: TGTGCCAGCAGCTTAGCGTCGGGGCTCCAAGAGACCCAGTACTTC.

This clonotype appeared many times. The V call is TRBV9, the J call TRBJ2-7, with D possibly matching TRBD1 (5 bases). Germline assignment: CDR1 SGDLS and CDR2 YYNGEE. CDR3 length equals 15 residues. Trimming took off 4 bases at V and 4 bases at J, with 18 bases between the two ends. DNA of the CDR3: TGTGCCAGCAGCCGTGTACCCGACAGCCAATACGAGCAGTACTTC. Translation gives CASSRVPDSQYEQYF.

The J gene is TRBJ2-2, the V gene TRBV5-1; D is unclear. CDR1 is SGHRS and CDR2 is YFSETQ in the germline V gene. Trimming took off 1 base at V and 5 bases at J, with 9 bases between the two ends. The CDR3 contains 14 residues. This CDR3 is CASSLWQQTGELFF. CDR3 sequence (DNA): TGCGCCAGCAGCTTGTGGCAACAAACCGGGGAGCTGTTTTTT. Together with reference TRBV5-1 and TRBJ2-2, the CDR3 gives the full variable domain: KAGVTQTPRYLIKTRGQQVTLSCSPISGHRSVSWYQQTPGQGLQFLFEYFSETQRNKGNFPGRFSGRQFSNSRSEMNVSTLELGDSALYLCASSLWQQTGELFFGEGSRLTVL.

The chain couples TRBV4-3 to TRBJ2-4; TRBD2 is a possible D gene (5 bases). Trimming shortened V by 0 bases and J by 6 bases, and 12 bases separated the two germline ends. In germline, CDR1 is LGHNA, CDR2 YSLEER. This CDR3 is built from 15 residues. The CDR3 protein is CASSQDLEVLNIQYF. The CDR3 DNA is TGCGCCAGCAGCCAAGATTTGGAGGTTCTAAACATTCAGTACTTC.

The chain employs TRBV29-1 and TRBJ2-7; weak D call: TRBD1 (6 bases). The CDR3 loop spans 12 amino acids. V was trimmed by 6 bases and J by 3 bases, leaving 12 bases between them. CDR1 and CDR2 from the germline V gene are SQVTM and ANQGSEA. The CDR3 region has the DNA TGCAGCGTCCGGACAGCTTACTACGAGCAGTACTTC. Protein product: CSVRTAYYEQYF.

This clonotype was detected many times. The CDR3: CASSVQTGWTDTQYF. DNA for the CDR3: TGTGCCAGCAGCGTACAGACAGGGTGGACAGATACGCAGTATTTT. The chain uses TRBV9 and TRBJ2-3; 7 positions agree with TRBD1. V was pared by 1 base and J by 3 bases, with 5 bases of the junction left unmatched. Germline CDR1 reads SGDLS; CDR2 reads YYNGEE. This CDR3 is 15 amino acids long.

This clonotype was seen only a few times. The chain couples TRBV5-1 to TRBJ2-5, with D perhaps TRBD2 (5 bases). The CDR3 loop spans 16 amino acids. The V gene's germline CDR1 is SGHRS and CDR2 YFSETQ. V was trimmed by 4 bases and J by 2 bases, leaving 18 bases between them. This CDR3 is CASSRGSGRLQETQYF. For the CDR3, the DNA is TGCGCCAGCAGCCGTGGGAGCGGTAGACTTCAAGAGACCCAGTACTTC. The complete variable domain, with remaining parts taken from reference TRBV5-1 and TRBJ2-5, reads KAGVTQTPRYLIKTRGQQVTLSCSPISGHRSVSWYQQTPGQGLQFLFEYFSETQRNKGNFPGRFSGRQFSNSRSEMNVSTLELGDSALYLCASSRGSGRLQETQYFGPGTRLLVL.

This clonotype turned up a few times. The V call is TRBV24-1, the J call TRBJ2-5, with 15 nucleotides matching TRBD2. CDR1 KGHDR and CDR2 SFDVKD come from the germline V gene. The CDR3 extends over 17 amino acids. The junction had 4 bases not matched to a gene; V was cut back by 3 bases and J by 3 bases. This CDR3 reads CATSDAGLAGGEETQYF. The CDR3, as DNA: TGTGCCACCAGTGATGCGGGACTAGCGGGAGGAGAAGAGACCCAGTACTTC.

The chain is built from TRBV6-2 or TRBV6-3 and TRBJ2-2, with no clear D. V lost 5 bases and J 5 bases, leaving 12 bases between the germline ends. The CDR3 totals 14 residues. Per the germline V gene, CDR1 is MNHEY and CDR2 is SVGEGT. CDR3 residues: CASSAQLDTGELFF. The CDR3 DNA reads TGTGCCAGCAGTGCCCAACTTGATACCGGGGAGCTGTTTTTT.

This rearrangement joins TRBV5-1 to TRBJ2-3; 8 positions agree with TRBD2. The V segment lost 4 bases and the J segment 5 bases; nucleotides outside the gene matches: 9. The CDR3 runs 15 residues. Germline V gene lookup returns CDR1 SGHRS and CDR2 YFSETQ. CDR3 in amino acids: CASSRTSPGGDTQYF. CDR3 nucleotide sequence: TGCGCCAGCAGCCGGACTAGCCCCGGAGGAGATACGCAGTATTTT.

This clonotype has only a few counts. The chain couples TRBV24-1 to TRBJ2-2, with a possible D match to TRBD2 (6 bases). V shed 9 bases and J shed 3 bases, with 7 bases lying between them. The germline V gene encodes CDR1 KGHDR and CDR2 SFDVKD. This CDR3 is built from 12 residues. The chain's CDR3 is CATGGDTGELFF. The CDR3 DNA follows: TGTGCCACCGGCGGGGACACCGGGGAGCTGTTTTTT.

The chain employs TRBV6-1 and TRBJ2-3, with TRBD2 identical over 7 bases. The junction had 3 bases not matched to a gene; V was cut back by 6 bases and J by 6 bases. Germline V CDR1 and CDR2: MNHNS, SASEGT. The CDR3 covers 12 residues. The CDR3: CASSMTSDTQYF. The CDR3 DNA reads as TGTGCCAGCAGCATGACTAGCGATACGCAGTATTTT.

This clonotype was observed a few times. The V call is TRBV7-8, the J call TRBJ2-1, with 12 nucleotides matching TRBD2. Trimming at V came to 4 bases and at J to 1 base, leaving 11 bases not matched to a gene. The germline CDR1 and CDR2 sequences are SGHVS and FQNEAQ. The CDR3 length is 19 residues. The CDR3 region is CASSSRLAGALSSYNEQFF. The CDR3, as DNA: TGTGCCAGCAGCTCGCGACTAGCGGGAGCGTTAAGTTCCTACAATGAGCAGTTCTTC.

In its sample, this clonotype was seen many times. The J gene is TRBJ1-5, the V gene TRBV12-3 or TRBV12-4; D unclear. V was clipped by 3 bases and J by 2 bases, with 5 bases between them. The length of the CDR3 is 13 residues. CDR3 bases: TGTGCCAGCAGTTTGGTAGGCAATCAGCCCCAGCATTTT. This sequence encodes CASSLVGNQPQHF.

V is TRBV3-1 and J is TRBJ1-2, with no clear D. This CDR3 has 13 residues. V shed 2 bases and J shed 6 bases, with 10 bases lying between them. Germline CDR1 LGHDT, CDR2 YNNKEL (reference sequence). The CDR3 DNA reads as TGTGCCAGCAGCCAAACGGCAGCTAATGGCTACACCTTC. Its protein is CASSQTAANGYTF.

In its sample, this clonotype was seen a few times. The rearrangement links TRBV5-1 to TRBJ1-2; TRBD1 matches at 9 bases. The V gene end was trimmed by 4 bases and the J gene end by 5 bases; junction bases not matched to a gene: 6. The CDR3 consists of 14 residues. CDR1 is SGHRS, CDR2 YFSETQ, per germline. CDR3 sequence reads: CASSPGTGTYGYTF. The CDR3, as DNA: TGCGCCAGCAGCCCGGGGACAGGGACATATGGCTACACCTTC. Using reference TRBV5-1 and TRBJ1-2 for the parts outside the CDR3, the full variable domain is KAGVTQTPRYLIKTRGQQVTLSCSPISGHRSVSWYQQTPGQGLQFLFEYFSETQRNKGNFPGRFSGRQFSNSRSEMNVSTLELGDSALYLCASSPGTGTYGYTFGSGTRLTVV.

V and J are TRBV19 and TRBJ1-2; D possibly corresponds to TRBD1 (6 bases). Looked up from germline, CDR1 is LNHDA and CDR2 is SQIVND (reference sequence). Trimming cost V 10 bases and J 2 bases, with 11 bases left between them. The CDR3 is 12 amino acids. CDR3 sequence (DNA): TGTGCCATCCCCCAGGGGAACTATGGCTACACCTTC. It codes for CAIPQGNYGYTF.

This clonotype was observed at least ten times. J is TRBJ2-3 and V is TRBV5-5, with D possibly being TRBD1 (6 bases). CDR1 is SGHKS, CDR2 YYEKEE, per germline (reference sequence). The ends were cut back, 0 bases at V and 2 bases at J, with 16 bases in the middle. The CDR3 totals 17 residues. The CDR3 loop reads CASSLALGAGNTDTQYF. CDR3 sequence (DNA): TGTGCCAGCAGCTTGGCCTTGGGGGCAGGGAACACAGATACGCAGTATTTT. The full variable domain, its missing parts supplied by reference TRBV5-5 and TRBJ2-3, is DAGVTQSPTHLIKTRGQQVTLRCSPISGHKSVSWYQQVLGQGPQFIFQYYEKEERGRGNFPDRFSARQFPNYSSELNVNALLLGDSALYLCASSLALGAGNTDTQYFGPGTRLTVL.

This clonotype showed up many times. The chain joins TRBV7-2 to TRBJ1-2; D ambiguous. The CDR3 spans 17 residues. Per germline, CDR1 SGHTA and CDR2 FQGNSA. The V and J ends lost 1 base and 0 bases respectively, with 15 bases between them. CDR3: CASSLDAYSTANYGYTF. The CDR3 bases are TGTGCCAGCAGCTTAGATGCGTACAGCACAGCTAACTATGGCTACACCTTC. The full variable domain, completed using reference TRBV7-2 and TRBJ1-2, is GAGVSQSPSNKVTEKGKDVELRCDPISGHTALYWYRQSLGQGLEFLIYFQGNSAPDKSGLPSDRFSAERTGGSVSTLTIQRTQQEDSAVYLCASSLDAYSTANYGYTFGSGTRLTVV.

The sample holds many counts of this clonotype. This chain connects TRBV25-1 to TRBJ2-5, with no clear D. Trimming removed 6 bases from V and 7 bases from J, with 21 bases in between. Per germline, CDR1 MGHDK and CDR2 SYGVNS. The length of the CDR3 is 15 residues. CDR3 DNA sequence: TGTGCCAGCAGCCCAGTCGGCCCCCATAGTGGGACCCAGTACTTC. Protein product: CASSPVGPHSGTQYF.

This clonotype has at least ten counts. One junction end does not reproduce the germline sequence, and a read error may be involved. This chain joins TRBV6-1 and TRBJ2-1, with 7 bases matching TRBD2. The CDR3 is made up of 16 amino acids. Germline assignment: CDR1 MNHNS and CDR2 SASEGT. CDR3 sequence (DNA): TGTGCCAGCAGTGAAGCGCACGAGACAGTAGCGGGCATCTCACTCTTC. Protein: CASSEAHETVAGISLF.

The gene calls are TRBV18 and TRBJ2-1; no clear D gene. V dropped 0 bases and J dropped 10 bases, with 10 bases sitting between them. CDR1 is KGHSH and CDR2 is LQKENI in the germline V gene. The CDR3 extends over 13 amino acids. In nucleotides, the CDR3 is TGTGCCAGCTCACCACCGGCTGTAAAAGAGCAGTTCTTC. It codes for CASSPPAVKEQFF.

In this sample, this clonotype turned up many times. The genes are TRBV5-1 and TRBJ1-6; tentatively, D is TRBD1 (5 bases). CDR3 size: 13 residues. Between the trimmed V and J ends, which lost 7 bases and 8 bases, there was a span of 13 bases. CDR1 and CDR2 (germline): SGHRS, YFSETQ. CDR3 amino acids: CASGAGGDSPLHF. CDR3 nucleotide sequence: TGCGCCAGCGGGGCAGGAGGAGATTCACCCCTCCACTTT.